What follows are 10 T cell receptor beta chains derived from one specimen sequenced in a study of chemoradiotherapy in HPV16-positive cancers. Measured with immunoSEQ multiplex PCR; TCRdb has only the in-frame clones, and not every one. The table lists 40,000 to 60,000 clones, roughly 90% of them singletons. Specimen: blood, collected from a patient who underwent chemoradiotherapy. The source is a human donor with HPV-associated anogenital cancer.

The genes are TRBV5-1 and TRBJ1-1; the match to TRBD1 covers 7 bases. Germline CDR1 is SGHRS and CDR2 is YFSETQ. The V gene end was trimmed by 0 bases and the J gene end by 6 bases; junction bases not matched to a gene: 5. The CDR3 has 14 residues. The CDR3 here is CASSLVRGVSEAFF. CDR3 coding DNA: TGCGCCAGCAGCTTGGTCAGGGGGGTCTCTGAAGCTTTCTTT.

The chain employs TRBV18 and TRBJ2-4; 7 bases map to TRBD2. The CDR3 is 15 residues long. The germline V gene has CDR1 KGHSH and CDR2 LQKENI. Unmatched junction bases numbered 2, after V lost 2 bases and J lost 1 base. This chain's CDR3 is CASSPEGGAKNIQYF. The DNA for the CDR3 is TGTGCCAGCTCACCAGAGGGAGGGGCCAAAAACATTCAGTACTTC.

Turning to this clone: The same CDR3 also results from other DNA sequences found in this sample. The rearrangement uses TRBV7-8 and TRBJ2-5, with D unresolved. Germline V gene data show CDR1 as SGHVS and CDR2 as FQNEAQ. The CDR3 extends over 12 amino acids. The germline V and J ends were trimmed by 2 bases and 2 bases, with 3 bases remaining between them. The CDR3 DNA is TGTGCCAGCAGCTTACTACAAGAGACCCAGTACTTC. Its translation is CASSLLQETQYF.

The J gene is TRBJ2-7, the V gene TRBV5-4, with TRBD2 as a possible D gene (6 bases). The CDR3 is made up of 15 amino acids. Germline V gene lookup returns CDR1 SGHNT and CDR2 YYREEE (reference sequence). Deletions cut 4 bases from V and 6 bases from J, with 20 bases between. The CDR3 DNA reads as TGTGCCAGCAGCCCCCGGCGGGACGGTCAATCCGAGCAGTACTTC. This encodes CASSPRRDGQSEQYF.

The chain joins TRBV25-1 to TRBJ2-2; D gene unclear. The CDR3 runs to 14 residues. In germline, CDR1 is MGHDK, CDR2 SYGVNS. V was shortened by 0 bases and J by 3 bases, with 5 bases between the two germline ends. CDR3 region: CASSEYEDTGELFF. The DNA of the CDR3 is TGTGCCAGCAGTGAATATGAGGACACCGGGGAGCTGTTTTTT.

The chain carries TRBV30 and TRBJ1-6; D not certain. V was pared by 0 bases and J by 10 bases, with 10 bases between. Per the germline V gene, CDR1 is GTSNPN and CDR2 is SVGIG (reference sequence). This CDR3 region has 13 residues. CDR3 DNA sequence: TGTGCCTGGAGTGTTAGAGACACCTCACCCCTCCACTTT. Amino acid sequence: CAWSVRDTSPLHF.

V is TRBV20-1 and J is TRBJ2-5; D not certain. The V end lost 3 bases, the J end lost 4 bases, and 6 bases lay between the germline ends. The CDR3 extends over 11 amino acids. Germline V gives CDR1 DFQATT, CDR2 SNEGSKA (reference sequence). The CDR3 bases are TGCAGTGCTAGCGTCCCAGAGACCCAGTACTTC. This gives the protein CSASVPETQYF.

V is TRBV6-5 and J is TRBJ2-5; D not certain. The V and J ends lost 5 bases and 1 base respectively, with 2 bases between them. There are 11 residues in the CDR3. CDR1 is MNHEY and CDR2 is SVGAGI in the germline V gene. CDR3 sequence (DNA): TGTGCCAGCAGTCGCCAAGAGACCCAGTACTTC. This encodes CASSRQETQYF.

This chain uses TRBV4-2 with TRBJ2-7; 7 nucleotides match TRBD1. CDR3 size: 12 residues. V shed 6 bases, J shed 2 bases, and the junction held 1 base outside the gene matches. From germline, CDR1 is LGHNA and CDR2 YNFKEQ. The CDR3 region is CASRGQTYEQYF. The CDR3 region has the DNA TGTGCCAGCAGGGGACAGACCTACGAGCAGTACTTC.

The chain carries TRBV19 and TRBJ1-4, with 12 bases aligning to TRBD1. Germline loops: CDR1 LNHDA, CDR2 SQIVND (reference sequence). The CDR3 runs to 18 residues. V was pared by 8 bases and J by 5 bases, with 15 bases of the junction left unmatched. The CDR3 is CASSGTGGSRLTNEKLFF. The DNA of the CDR3 is TGTGCCAGTTCCGGGACAGGGGGCTCACGGCTCACAAATGAAAAACTGTTTTTT.